A selection of T cell receptor beta chains follows, all from one sample in a study of T cell responses to AZD1222 COVID-19 vaccine. Generated by immunoSEQ multiplex PCR, the TCRdb table keeps only in-frame clones and is missing some. The data contain roughly 150,000 clones, about nine tenths of them singletons. The sequenced sample was peripheral blood, obtained on day 0 of AZD1222 vaccination. Source of these receptors: an adult in good health. Both conserved end residues are part of each CDR3. The D gene is left open where the match is weak. The size entry is marked missing in some rows and otherwise reads once, few, many or a size class.

size | J | D | V | DNA | CDR3
NA | TRBJ1-1 | NA | TRBV2 | TGTGCCAGCAAGTCGGGCAGGGACTCTGAAGCTTTCTTT | CASKSGRDSEAFF
NA | TRBJ2-5 | NA | TRBV24-1 | TGTGCCACCAGCCTAGGACGGTGGGTCACGGAGACCCAGTACTTC | CATSLGRWVTETQYF
NA | TRBJ1-6 | NA | TRBV27 | TGTGCCAGCAGTTTTCACGGCAATTCACCCCTCCACTTT | CASSFHGNSPLHF
once | TRBJ1-1 | NA | TRBV7-9 | TGTGCCAGCAGCCTGGAGGGCAATCCAAACACTGAAGCTTTCTTT | CASSLEGNPNTEAFF
NA | TRBJ2-2 | NA | TRBV24-1 | TGTGCCACCAGTGACCGAACTTTTACCGGGGAGCTGTTTTTT | CATSDRTFTGELFF
NA | TRBJ2-5 | TRBD2 | TRBV18 | TGTGCCAGCTCACCGAGTAGCGGGAACCTCGGGACCCAGTACTTC | CASSPSSGNLGTQYF
NA | TRBJ2-7 | NA | TRBV6-2/TRBV6-3 | TGTGCCAGCAGTTGGACAGACTACGAGCAGTACTTC | CASSWTDYEQYF
NA | TRBJ2-3 | TRBD2 | TRBV11-2 | TGTGCCAGCAGCTTTGCCGGGGGGGATACGCAGTATTTT | CASSFAGGDTQYF
NA | TRBJ1-2 | NA | TRBV27 | TGTGCCAGCAGTTTATCAGCCGGGTTCGGCTACACCTTC | CASSLSAGFGYTF
NA | TRBJ2-1 | TRBD2 | TRBV5-5 | TGTGCCAGCAGCCCCGGGACTAGCGGGGTGAGCAATGAGCAGTTCTTC | CASSPGTSGVSNEQFF
NA | TRBJ2-1 | NA | TRBV12-5 | TGTGCTAGTGGTTCCCCCCTCGGGGGCAACAGCGGTGAGCAGTTCTTC | CASGSPLGGNSGEQFF
NA | TRBJ1-2 | NA | TRBV5-4 | TGTGCCAGCAGCTCCAACAGGGACTCAAACTATGGCTACACCTTC | CASSSNRDSNYGYTF
NA | TRBJ1-2 | NA | TRBV3-1/TRBV3-2 | TGTGCCAGCAGCCAGGTTTGGGGCGGCTACACCTTC | CASSQVWGGYTF
NA | TRBJ1-5 | TRBD1 | TRBV3-1/TRBV3-2 | TGTGCCAGCAGCGACAGGGGGAGGAATCAGCCCCAGCATTTT | CASSDRGRNQPQHF
once | TRBJ1-2 | NA | TRBV10-2 | TGCGCCAGCAGGAGCAGGCTGGGGGGCTACACCTTC | CASRSRLGGYTF
few | TRBJ2-3 | NA | TRBV20-1 | TGCAGTGCTAGTTGGTGGGGTTCAGATACGCAGTATTTT | CSASWWGSDTQYF
NA | TRBJ2-7 | NA | TRBV21-1 | TGTGCCAGCAGCCCACCGCGGATTGCCTACGAGCAGTACTTC | CASSPPRIAYEQYF
NA | TRBJ1-1 | NA | TRBV3-1/TRBV3-2 | TGTGCCAGCAGTCCGGACGGGTCCGGGGAAGCTTTCTTT | CASSPDGSGEAFF
few | TRBJ2-7 | NA | TRBV5-1 | TGCGCCAGCAGCTCCCGGGACGGCTACGAGCAGTACTTC | CASSSRDGYEQYF
NA | TRBJ1-2 | NA | TRBV18 | TGTGCCAGCTCACCAAGTATTCCGGAGACTAACTATGGCTACACCTTC | CASSPSIPETNYGYTF
NA | TRBJ1-1 | NA | TRBV5-1 | TGCGCCAGCAGCTTGCAAGCCGCAAGAAACACTGAAGCTTTCTTT | CASSLQAARNTEAFF
NA | TRBJ2-4 | TRBD1 | TRBV11-2 | TGTGCCAGCAGCTCCTCGACAGGGGGCGCAGGAGGGTTAAACATTCAGTACTTC | CASSSSTGGAGGLNIQYF
NA | TRBJ1-6 | NA | TRBV6-4 | TGTGCCAGCAGTGAAAAAGGGCAGGATTCACCCCTCCACTTT | CASSEKGQDSPLHF
NA | TRBJ2-7 | NA | TRBV4-1 | TGCGCCAGCAGCCAAGATACGAGGAGCTACGAGCAGTACTTC | CASSQDTRSYEQYF
NA | TRBJ2-7 | NA | TRBV12-3/TRBV12-4 | TGTGCCAGCAGTTTGCTTCTGGGTGACGAGCAGTACTTC | CASSLLLGDEQYF
NA | TRBJ2-4 | NA | TRBV6-2/TRBV6-3 | TGTGCCAGCAGTTACGGCGGATGGAGAAACATTCAGTACTTC | CASSYGGWRNIQYF
NA | TRBJ2-7 | NA | TRBV6-2/TRBV6-3 | TGTGCCAGCAGTTCCGCCTACGAGCAGTACTTC | CASSSAYEQYF
NA | TRBJ2-1 | NA | TRBV5-1 | TGCGCCAGCAGCTCCCTTGATACCAATGAGCAGTTCTTC | CASSSLDTNEQFF
NA | TRBJ2-3 | NA | TRBV5-1 | TGCGCCAGCAGCCCAGGACTGACGGGGGCAGATACGCAGTATTTT | CASSPGLTGADTQYF
NA | TRBJ2-2 | TRBD2 | TRBV7-9 | TGTGCCAGCAGCCTAAGACTAGCGAGGAACACCGGGGAGCTGTTTTTT | CASSLRLARNTGELFF
NA | TRBJ2-2 | TRBD2 | TRBV11-3 | TGTGCCAGCAGCCATGGGACTAGCGGGACCGGGGAGCTGTTTTTT | CASSHGTSGTGELFF
once | TRBJ1-1 | NA | TRBV10-3 | TGTGCCATCAGCCTTGGGGGGGCGAACACTGAAGCTTTCTTT | CAISLGGANTEAFF
NA | TRBJ2-7 | TRBD1 | TRBV19 | TGTGCCGTAGGAAGGGGGCCCCCCTACGAGCAGTACTTC | CAVGRGPPYEQYF
NA | TRBJ1-1 | TRBD1 | TRBV19 | TGTGCCAGTAAGAACAGGGGGACTGAAGCTTTCTTT | CASKNRGTEAFF
once | TRBJ2-7 | NA | TRBV15 | TGTGCCACCGCGAATGTGTACGAGCAGTACTTC | CATANVYEQYF
NA | TRBJ1-2 | NA | TRBV2 | TGTGCCAGCGGAAGGACAGCATATGGCTACACCTTC | CASGRTAYGYTF
NA | TRBJ1-3 | NA | TRBV21-1 | TGTGCCAGCAGCACCTGGACACAGGAGCTGAACACCATATATTTT | CASSTWTQELNTIYF
NA | TRBJ1-1 | NA | TRBV18 | TGTGCCAGCGCCTCCGGGGTCAGAATCATGAACACTGAAGCTTTCTTT | CASASGVRIMNTEAFF
NA | TRBJ1-1 | NA | TRBV9 | TGTGCCAGCAGCGTAAGGGGAGGGAGCACTGAAGCTTTCTTT | CASSVRGGSTEAFF
NA | TRBJ1-5 | NA | TRBV19 | TGTGCCAGTAGTTTCGGGGGAGGTCAGCCCCAGCATTTT | CASSFGGGQPQHF
NA | TRBJ1-2 | TRBD1 | TRBV6-7 | TGTGCCAGCACCGCTACAGGGGGCTATGGCTACACCTTC | CASTATGGYGYTF
NA | TRBJ1-4 | NA | TRBV18 | TGTGCCAGCTCCCACGGGGCCAATAATGAAAAACTGTTTTTT | CASSHGANNEKLFF
NA | TRBJ1-6 | NA | TRBV11-2 | TGTGCCAGCAGCGAGGAGGTCTCACCCCTCCACTTT | CASSEEVSPLHF
NA | TRBJ2-6 | TRBD2 | TRBV2 | TGTGCCAGCAGTGATGCGGGAGAGCTCTCTGGGGCCAACGTCCTGACTTTC | CASSDAGELSGANVLTF
NA | TRBJ2-7 | NA | TRBV3-1/TRBV3-2 | TGTGCCAGCAGCCAAGAGTTTTCGGGTGGGGACAATCCCTACGAGCAGTACTTC | CASSQEFSGGDNPYEQYF
NA | TRBJ1-1 | NA | TRBV30 | TGTGCCTGGATGCGGGGGACAAACACTGAAGCTTTCTTT | CAWMRGTNTEAFF
NA | TRBJ1-2 | NA | TRBV29-1 | TGCAGCGTTGAGGGCCAAGCTAACTATGGCTACACCTTC | CSVEGQANYGYTF
NA | TRBJ2-7 | TRBD1 | TRBV3-1/TRBV3-2 | TGTGCCAGCAGCCAAGATCTTGCACGGACACGGACAGGGGGTACCTACGAGCAGTACTTC | CASSQDLARTRTGGTYEQYF